The clone carrying this T cell receptor beta chain has at least ten counts. Its cognate antigen is unknown. This CDR3 has 13 amino acids. The germline V gene has CDR1 KGHSH and CDR2 LQKENI. V gave up 2 bases and J gave up 6 bases; unmatched junction bases: 4. A distinct unique molecular identifier was carried by each TCR cDNA molecule. Each CDR3 protein gets one entry after TCRdb re-called the 5' RACE reads with MiXCR. The data contain more than 25,000 distinct CDR3 sequences, 6% of them singletons. The data belong to a study of spatial heterogeneity in lung cancer. In the study overall: The donors, about 78 patients with untreated early-stage non-small cell lung cancer, provided the samples. Sequence detection consistently recorded a greater number of beta-chain than alpha-chain sequences.

Time point described: blood at routine non-recurrence follow-up after resection. Tumor, nontumor lung or frozen PBMC supplied whole RNA that was sequenced unsorted. General study points: In blood, ubiquitous expanded tumor TCRs appeared more at resection than follow-up.

This sequence joins TRBV18 and TRBJ2-7; 7 bases align to TRBD1. The sample in question was PBMCs, obtained at follow-up. The source is a male donor with early-stage non-small cell lung cancer. The CDR3 nucleotides read TGTGCCAGCTCACCAACAGGGGTGGGCGAGCAGTACGTC. This sequence encodes CASSPTGVGEQYV.